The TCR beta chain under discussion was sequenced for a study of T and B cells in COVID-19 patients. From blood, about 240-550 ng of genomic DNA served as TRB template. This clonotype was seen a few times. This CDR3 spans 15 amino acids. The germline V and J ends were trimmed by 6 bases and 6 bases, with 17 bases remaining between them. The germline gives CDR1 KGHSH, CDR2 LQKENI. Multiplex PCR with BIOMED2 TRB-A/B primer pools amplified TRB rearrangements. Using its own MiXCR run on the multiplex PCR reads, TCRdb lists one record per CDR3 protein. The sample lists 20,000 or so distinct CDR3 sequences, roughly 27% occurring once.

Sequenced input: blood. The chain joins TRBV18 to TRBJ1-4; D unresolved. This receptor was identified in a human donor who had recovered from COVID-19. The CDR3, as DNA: TGTGCCAGCTCCCGGAGCCACGAAGGCGATGAAAAACTGTTTTTT. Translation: CASSRSHEGDEKLFF.